This T cell receptor (beta chain) was identified during a study of blood T cell repertoires in COVID-19 (dated by TCRdb to between 2020 and 2021). About the study as a whole: Collaborator samples came from the United States, Italy and Spain and covered acute and convalescent phases of COVID-19. Samples came from the ongoing ImmuneRACE study (first 160 participants) plus 1,254 subjects from 6 global collaborators. The repertoires were released in a freely available public database meant as a resource for research on the immune response to SARS-CoV-2. The sample metadata nearly always contained a de-identified subject ID, COVID-19 status, age in years and sex. HLA class I and class II types, where available, came from metadata supplied by the sample provider rather than from assay-based typing. The material from the prospective study consisted of cDNA or gDNA derived from T cells, B-cell-depleted T cells, or PBMCs. Deeply sampled blood TCRbeta repertoires from subjects exposed to, actively infected with, or recovered from COVID-19 were included in the dataset. Overall results and qualifications from the work: How much clinical and demographic metadata was included differed by source and by participant, and the metadata was provided uncurated.

The CDR3 starts with the cysteine, ends with the phenylalanine, and has 15 residues. Kept here is only the CDR3 DNA, which spans 45 bases and is read in frame from base 1. V is reduced by 3 bases and J by 0 bases, leaving a spacing of 13 bases between them. Per the germline V gene (reference sequence), SGHNT is the CDR1 and YYREEE is the CDR2. A second Seattle source provided samples from volunteer blood donors who had recovered from COVID-19. Collaborating institutions collected whole blood in K2EDTA tubes following their own protocols. Collaborator samples were shipped for TCRbeta analysis as frozen whole blood, isolated PBMCs, or DNA extracted from either sample type. Details on this clone: What antigen it recognizes has not been identified. Base qualities are not provided; no much larger clone lies one nucleotide away.

TCRbeta CDR3 regions were amplified from genomic DNA by means of the immunoSEQ Assay, a bias-controlled multiplex PCR. In the source study's methods: Nucleated cell counts per sample were estimated from amplification of reference gene primers within the assay. To quantify the absolute abundance of each unique TCRbeta CDR3 rearrangement, sequence reads were collapsed and filtered. For each sample, productive Simpson clonality was calculated as the square root of Simpson's diversity index over productive rearrangements. TCRdb mirrors the immuneACCESS table, restricted to in-frame sequences. Some clones are absent from its copies; in checked studies, under half trace to an unresolved V gene, and the reason for the others is unknown. V and J calls and clone size are given by that table; D and trimming were obtained from the DNA. Counted in this sample were roughly 200,000 clones; around 80% of them appeared once. Roughly 13% of the sample lies in the top ten.

The source of this sequence is a man in his fifties who had recovered from COVID-19. The sequencing sample was made of peripheral blood. Recombination linked TRBV5-4 to TRBJ2-7; the D region possibly corresponds to TRBD1 (6 bases align). The encoded CDR3 is CASSYYRVGSYEQYF. Read as DNA, the sequence is TGTGCCAGCAGCTATTACAGGGTAGGCTCCTACGAGCAGTACTTC.